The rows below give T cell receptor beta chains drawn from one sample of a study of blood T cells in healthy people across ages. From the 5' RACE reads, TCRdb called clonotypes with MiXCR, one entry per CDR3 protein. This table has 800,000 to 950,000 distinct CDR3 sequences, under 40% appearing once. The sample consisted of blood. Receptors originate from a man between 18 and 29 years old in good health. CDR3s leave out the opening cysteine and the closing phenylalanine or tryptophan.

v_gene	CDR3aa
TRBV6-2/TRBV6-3	ASSYRQLLSYEQY
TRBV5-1	ASSLVGVRYNSPLH
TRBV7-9	ASSNGELF
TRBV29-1	SARGRVRDEQF
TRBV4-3	ASSRSDRGIDEQF
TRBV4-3	ASSQGGELNEQY
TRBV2	AEGGQGYGYT
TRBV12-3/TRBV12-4	ASSLLGEVDYGYT
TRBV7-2	ASSLGGEWVKNIQY
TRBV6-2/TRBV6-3	ASALRAASSGTQY
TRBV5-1	ASSLSAGTGDTQY
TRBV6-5	ASSYGADQETQY
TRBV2	ASSPRKVYGYT
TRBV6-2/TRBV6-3	ASSYSFTGSLNQPQH
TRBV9	ASSASPSGGGDTQY
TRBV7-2	ASSLTTGAPYEQY
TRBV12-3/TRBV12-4	ASKYGAYGYT
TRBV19	ASSANRVVDEQY
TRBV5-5	ASSSHGETGDEQF
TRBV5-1	ASSLRQEGHGYT